The 7 T cell receptor beta chains below were found in one sample sequenced in a study of human T cells and chemical hapten exposure. Documented time point: pre-sensitization, week 0. Described treatment: therapeutic diphenylcyclopropenone sensitization with weekly scalp DPC. TCRdb recomputed calls from the RACE reads with MiXCR, one row per CDR3 protein. Of about 180,000 distinct CDR3 sequences listed, roughly 30% are singletons. Source: whole blood, taken in connection with sensitization to the hapten diphenylcyclopropenone (DPC). These TCRs come from a woman aged 30 to 39 with alopecia areata. Some clones in this sample may be carry-over from other donors' samples.

This clonotype was seen only a few times. The chain employs TRBV15 and TRBJ2-4; 8 nucleotides line up with TRBD2. V lost 3 bases to trimming and J lost 0 bases; unmatched junction nucleotides: 16. CDR3 length: 20 residues. Per the germline V gene, CDR1 is LNHNV and CDR2 is YYDKDF (reference sequence). This chain's CDR3 is CATSRGISGVNKLAKNIQYF. The CDR3 DNA sequence: TGTGCCACCAGCAGGGGGATTAGCGGGGTAAACAAACTAGCCAAAAACATTCAGTACTTC.

The chain carries TRBV6-4 and TRBJ2-6; 9 nucleotides line up with TRBD1. CDR3 length: 17 amino acids. J lost 0 bases, V lost 6 bases, and 6 bases had no gene match. The germline CDR1 and CDR2 sequences are MRHNA and SNTAGT. CDR3 bases: TGTGCCAGCAGCCTGGACAGGGGTAGCTCTGGGGCCAACGTCCTGACTTTC. Residues: CASSLDRGSSGANVLTF.

The chain couples TRBV7-2 to TRBJ2-1; D is ambiguous. V shed 1 base and J shed 0 bases, with 10 bases lying between them. CDR3 size: 16 residues. Germline values: CDR1 SGHTA, CDR2 FQGNSA. In DNA, the CDR3 is TGTGCCAGCAGCTTAGTTCCTCGGCTCTCCTACAATGAGCAGTTCTTC. Residues: CASSLVPRLSYNEQFF.

The V and J genes are TRBV5-6 and TRBJ2-5; D is unresolved. Trimming pared 0 bases from V and 1 base from J, leaving 4 bases between. From germline, CDR1 is SGHDT and CDR2 YYEEEE. The CDR3 has 13 residues. The CDR3 DNA is TGTGCCAGCAGCTTGGGGATCCAAGAGACCCAGTACTTC. Translating gives CASSLGIQETQYF. Full variable domain (missing parts from reference TRBV5-6 and TRBJ2-5): DAGVTQSPTHLIKTRGQQVTLRCSPKSGHDTVSWYQQALGQGPQFIFQYYEEEERQRGNFPDRFSGHQFPNYSSELNVNALLLGDSALYLCASSLGIQETQYFGPGTRLLVL.

This clonotype was counted between two and nine times. The chain combines TRBV7-9 with TRBJ1-5; tentatively, D is TRBD1 (5 bases). The CDR3 has 14 amino acids. Germline V gene sequence: CDR1 SEHNR, CDR2 FQNEAQ (reference sequence). V was trimmed by 4 bases and J by 3 bases, leaving 10 bases between them. CDR3: CASSSDRANQPQHF. CDR3 nucleotide sequence: TGTGCCAGCAGCTCCGACAGAGCCAATCAGCCCCAGCATTTT.

The chain combines TRBV29-1 with TRBJ1-1, with a weak D call TRBD1 (5 bases). The CDR3 length is 11 residues. CDR1 SQVTM and CDR2 ANQGSEA come from the germline V gene. The V end lost 8 bases, the J end lost 5 bases, and 12 bases lay between the germline ends. CDR3 protein: CSLGGGTEAFF. Written as DNA, the CDR3 is TGCAGCCTTGGTGGGGGGACTGAAGCTTTCTTT.

The J gene is TRBJ1-6, the V gene TRBV6-5; D is possibly TRBD1 (6 bases). V lost 5 bases and J lost 0, with 14 bases in between. Germline CDR1 MNHEY, CDR2 SVGAGI. This CDR3 has 17 residues. CDR3 in DNA: TGTGCCAGCAGTCAACAGGGCCGGGGCTCCTATAATTCACCCCTCCACTTT. This gives the protein CASSQQGRGSYNSPLHF.